The rows below give T cell receptor beta chains drawn from one sample of a study of control samples from healthy donors and cancer patients. Here immunoSEQ multiplex PCR was the method, and the copy in TCRdb shows in-frame clones only, minus some. The data contain roughly 76,000 clones, approximately 93% of them singletons. Sequenced input: PBMCs. Receptors originate from a woman aged 40 to 55 with lung cancer. CDR3s include the opening cysteine and the closing phenylalanine or tryptophan. D genes are given only for firm matches.

j_call,d_call,v_call,cdr3_aa
TRBJ1-5,.,TRBV2,CASSVREQPQHF
TRBJ2-7,.,TRBV11-2,CASSLGGPYEQYF
TRBJ2-1,TRBD2,TRBV24-1,CATSDFRLAGHNEQFF
TRBJ2-7,TRBD2,TRBV25-1,CASSEASGGYEQYF
TRBJ2-7,.,TRBV30,CAWSRSLRGGGEQYF
TRBJ2-7,.,TRBV7-9,CASSLGSPEQYF
TRBJ2-4,.,TRBV28,CASSAGRDREGGEAKNIQYF
TRBJ1-4,.,TRBV28,CASSLTGWGKLFF
TRBJ2-7,.,TRBV11-3,CASSLGSDYEQYF
TRBJ2-3,.,TRBV5-1,CASSGTSTDTQYF
TRBJ2-1,TRBD2,TRBV7-9,CASSSPGLAGPIEQFF
TRBJ1-6,.,TRBV14,CASSRVPNSPLHF
TRBJ1-6,.,TRBV30,CAWSVQEGSPLHF
TRBJ1-1,TRBD1,TRBV7-9,CASTPGGQAEAFF
TRBJ1-3,.,TRBV28,CASSSSGHRSGNTIYF
TRBJ1-1,.,TRBV19,CASSVDRNTEAFF
TRBJ2-1,TRBD2,TRBV6-1,CASREPSGGVNNEQFF
TRBJ1-2,TRBD1,TRBV19,CASRPGQGLDGYTF
TRBJ1-2,.,TRBV7-8,CASSRGLVEDGYTF
TRBJ2-3,.,TRBV9,CASSALASSTDTQYF
TRBJ1-1,.,TRBV30,CASNADRYTEAFF
TRBJ2-5,.,TRBV6-5,CASSYDGQETQYF
TRBJ1-2,.,TRBV24-1,CATSAWDSNYGYTF
TRBJ1-5,.,TRBV12-3/TRBV12-4,CASSEGDNQPQHF
TRBJ1-1,.,TRBV7-9,CASSPSMNTEAFF
TRBJ1-1,.,TRBV20-1,CSASRLGGNTEAFF
TRBJ1-4,.,TRBV6-5,CASRRGINEKLFF
TRBJ2-7,.,TRBV6-1,CASSEGGSEQYF
TRBJ2-4,.,TRBV7-8,CASSLRGGPENIQYF
TRBJ2-7,.,TRBV19,CASSTGHFYEQYF
TRBJ1-1,.,TRBV21-1,CASSKVLGQNTEAFF
TRBJ2-5,.,TRBV11-2,CASSYGGRETQYF
TRBJ1-2,.,TRBV6-5,CASTAVGNYGYTF
TRBJ2-2,.,TRBV14,CASSQTGKAGELFF
TRBJ2-2,TRBD1,TRBV9,CASSVQTGVDTGELFF
TRBJ1-1,.,TRBV7-2,CASSLAGQINTEAFF